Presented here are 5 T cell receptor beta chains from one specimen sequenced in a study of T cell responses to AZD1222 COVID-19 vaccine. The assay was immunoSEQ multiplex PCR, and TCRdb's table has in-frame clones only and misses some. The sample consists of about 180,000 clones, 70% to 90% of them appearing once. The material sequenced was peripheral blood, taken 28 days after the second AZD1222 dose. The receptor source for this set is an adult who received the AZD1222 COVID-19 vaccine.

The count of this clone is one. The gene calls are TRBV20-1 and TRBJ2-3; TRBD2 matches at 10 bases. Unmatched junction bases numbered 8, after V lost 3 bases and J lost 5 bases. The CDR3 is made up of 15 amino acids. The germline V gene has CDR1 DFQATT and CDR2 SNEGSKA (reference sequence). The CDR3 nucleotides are TGCAGTGCTAGTCAAGCGGGGGGGCGAAAAGATACGCAGTATTTT. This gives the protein CSASQAGGRKDTQYF.

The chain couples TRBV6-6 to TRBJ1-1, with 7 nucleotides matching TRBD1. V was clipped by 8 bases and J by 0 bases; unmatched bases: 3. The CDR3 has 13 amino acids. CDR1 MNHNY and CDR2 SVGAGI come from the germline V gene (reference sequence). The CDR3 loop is CASPRGLNTEAFF. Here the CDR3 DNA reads TGTGCCAGCCCCAGGGGGTTGAACACTGAAGCTTTCTTT.

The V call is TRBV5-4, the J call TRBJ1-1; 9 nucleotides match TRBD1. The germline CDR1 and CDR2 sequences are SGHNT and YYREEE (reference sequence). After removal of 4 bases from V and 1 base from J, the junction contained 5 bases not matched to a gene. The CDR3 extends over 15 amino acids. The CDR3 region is CASSPRTGENTEAFF. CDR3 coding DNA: TGTGCCAGCAGCCCCCGGACAGGGGAGAACACTGAAGCTTTCTTT. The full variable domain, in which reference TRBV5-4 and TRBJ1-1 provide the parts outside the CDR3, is ETGVTQSPTHLIKTRGQQVTLRCSSQSGHNTVSWYQQALGQGPQFIFQYYREEENGRGNFPPRFSGLQFPNYSSELNVNALELDDSALYLCASSPRTGENTEAFFGQGTRLTVV.

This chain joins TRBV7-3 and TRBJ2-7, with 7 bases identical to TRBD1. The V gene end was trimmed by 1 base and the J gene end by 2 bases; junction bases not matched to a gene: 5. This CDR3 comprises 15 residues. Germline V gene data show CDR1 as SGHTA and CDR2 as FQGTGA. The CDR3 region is CASSLMVGGPYEQYF. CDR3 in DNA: TGTGCCAGCAGCTTAATGGTAGGGGGCCCCTACGAGCAGTACTTC.

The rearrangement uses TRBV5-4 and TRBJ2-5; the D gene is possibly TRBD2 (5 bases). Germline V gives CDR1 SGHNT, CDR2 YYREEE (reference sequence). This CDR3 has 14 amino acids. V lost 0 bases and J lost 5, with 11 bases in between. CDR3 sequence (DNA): TGTGCCAGCAGCTTGGCGGGGTCACAGGAGACCCAGTACTTC. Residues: CASSLAGSQETQYF. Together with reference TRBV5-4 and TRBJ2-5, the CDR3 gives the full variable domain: ETGVTQSPTHLIKTRGQQVTLRCSSQSGHNTVSWYQQALGQGPQFIFQYYREEENGRGNFPPRFSGLQFPNYSSELNVNALELDDSALYLCASSLAGSQETQYFGPGTRLLVL.